Each of the 17 T cell receptor beta chains below was sequenced from the same sample in a study of cytomegalovirus exposure and HLA in healthy donors. PCR involved 60 Vbeta and 13 Jbeta primers. Sequenced by immunoSEQ multiplex PCR; TCRdb stores in-frame clones only, minus some. The table has some 180,000 clones, about 9% seen once. The sample comprised PBMCs. The receptors were gathered from a woman aged 25 to 45 in good health and CMV-seropositive.

This clone came up a few times. V and J are TRBV11-2 and TRBJ1-5; D call uncertain. Germline V lookup: CDR1 SGHAT, CDR2 FQNNGV. Deletions cut 0 bases from V and 4 bases from J, with 10 bases between. The CDR3 runs 15 residues. The chain's CDR3 is CASSLDLGANQPQHF. CDR3 DNA: TGTGCCAGCAGCTTAGATTTAGGAGCTAATCAGCCCCAGCATTTT.

The genes are TRBV7-2 and TRBJ1-4; 10 positions match TRBD1. Unmatched junction bases numbered 13, after V lost 4 bases and J lost 11 bases. CDR1 SGHTA and CDR2 FQGNSA come from the germline V gene. CDR3 length: 16 residues. The CDR3 reads CASSSFAGTGAFKLFF. The CDR3 DNA reads as TGTGCCAGCAGCTCTTTCGCCGGGACAGGGGCGTTTAAACTGTTTTTT.

This clone was picked up a small number of times. The CDR3 coding sequence is TGCGCCAGCAGTGATCCGGGACTAGCGGGCGGCACCGGGGAGCTGTTTTTT. Translating it yields CASSDPGLAGGTGELFF. The chain links TRBV5-1 to TRBJ2-2, with 12 positions matching TRBD2. J was trimmed by 4 bases and V by 5 bases; bases with no gene match: 9. The germline V gene encodes CDR1 SGHRS and CDR2 YFSETQ. The CDR3 is 17 amino acids. The full variable domain, rest sourced from reference TRBV5-1 and TRBJ2-2, is KAGVTQTPRYLIKTRGQQVTLSCSPISGHRSVSWYQQTPGQGLQFLFEYFSETQRNKGNFPGRFSGRQFSNSRSEMNVSTLELGDSALYLCASSDPGLAGGTGELFFGEGSRLTVL.

This clone turned up a few times. The CDR3 reads CASSSGGQVSNYGYTF. The CDR3 nucleotides read TGTGCCAGCAGCTCAGGGGGACAGGTATCTAACTATGGCTACACCTTC. The rearrangement links TRBV7-2 to TRBJ1-2; TRBD1 matches at 8 bases. This CDR3 spans 16 amino acids. The junction had 7 bases not matched to a gene; V was cut back by 4 bases and J by 0 bases. CDR1 and CDR2 from the germline V gene are SGHTA and FQGNSA.

This clone was picked up a small number of times. The genes are TRBV6-1 and TRBJ1-1; a possible D gene is TRBD1 (5 bases). CDR1 MNHNS and CDR2 SASEGT come from the germline V gene. CDR3 length: 15 residues. With 4 bases removed from V and 0 bases from J, the gap between germline ends came to 12 bases. CDR3 sequence (DNA): TGTGCCAGCAGTGGGTGGACACGGATGAACACTGAAGCTTTCTTT. This codes for CASSGWTRMNTEAFF.

This clone was seen a handful of times. The V and J genes are TRBV5-1 and TRBJ2-4, with TRBD1 matching 7 bases. Germline V gene data show CDR1 as SGHRS and CDR2 as YFSETQ. The CDR3 extends over 14 amino acids. J gave up 7 bases and V 4 bases, and 8 bases lay outside the gene matches. CDR3 nucleotide sequence: TGCGCCAGCAGCGACCTACAGGGGAAGAACATTCAGTACTTC. It encodes CASSDLQGKNIQYF.

CDR3 sequence reads: CASSFLAGELFF. The CDR3 DNA follows: TGTGCCAGCAGTTTTCTCGCCGGGGAGCTGTTTTTT. V is TRBV27 and J is TRBJ2-2; D is unresolved. Looked up from germline, CDR1 is MNHEY and CDR2 is SMNVEV (reference sequence). The germline V and J ends were trimmed by 3 bases and 6 bases, with 5 bases remaining between them. This CDR3 is built from 12 residues.

The chain has TRBV14 and TRBJ2-7, with a weak D call TRBD2 (6 bases). Trimming pared 3 bases from V and 8 bases from J, leaving 17 bases between. The CDR3 is 14 residues long. Germline V gives CDR1 SGHDN, CDR2 FVKESK. CDR3 residues: CASSQDLVGGKQYF. DNA for the CDR3: TGTGCCAGCAGCCAGGATCTGGTCGGCGGGAAGCAGTACTTC.

In this sample, this clone turned up a few times. The rearrangement uses TRBV7-9 and TRBJ1-1, with D unresolved. Germline V gene data show CDR1 as SEHNR and CDR2 as FQNEAQ (reference sequence). The CDR3 runs 16 residues. Trimming took off 3 bases at V and 0 bases at J, with 14 bases between the two ends. The CDR3 reads CASSFPSGGVNTEAFF. The DNA for the CDR3 is TGTGCCAGCAGCTTCCCCTCCGGAGGAGTGAACACTGAAGCTTTCTTT.

This clone was detected only a few times. The genes are TRBV19 and TRBJ1-1, with TRBD1 as a possible D gene (6 bases). The V end was cut by 7 bases, the J end by 3 bases, with 18 bases between. Looked up from germline, CDR1 is LNHDA and CDR2 is SQIVND (reference sequence). CDR3 size: 15 residues. The CDR3 loop is CASKRGNEGDTEAFF. CDR3 nucleotides: TGTGCCAGTAAAAGGGGTAATGAGGGGGACACTGAAGCTTTCTTT.

V usage is TRBV18 and J usage is TRBJ2-1; 7 positions match TRBD1. The germline V gene encodes CDR1 KGHSH and CDR2 LQKENI. After removal of 4 bases from V and 5 bases from J, the junction contained 5 bases not matched to a gene. The CDR3 is 14 amino acids. CDR3 loop: CASSRDRDHNEQFF. CDR3 nucleotides: TGTGCCAGCTCACGAGACAGGGACCACAATGAGCAGTTCTTC.

This clone was detected a few times. CDR3 sequence: CASSQATGRSGYTF. DNA for the CDR3: TGCGCCAGCAGCCAAGCGACAGGGAGGAGTGGCTACACCTTC. This chain links TRBV4-1 with TRBJ1-2, with 7 positions matching TRBD1. CDR3 size: 14 residues. V lost 1 base, J lost 7 bases, and 6 bases stayed unmatched. Germline loops: CDR1 MGHRA, CDR2 YSYEKL.

This chain uses TRBV13 with TRBJ1-1; possibly TRBD1 for D (5 bases). Germline lookup yields CDR1 PRHDT and CDR2 FYEKMQ (reference sequence). With 3 bases removed from V and 7 bases from J, the gap between germline ends came to 9 bases. This CDR3 has 12 residues. Here the CDR3 reads CASSFGGGEAFF. CDR3 coding DNA: TGTGCCAGCAGCTTCGGGGGGGGTGAAGCTTTCTTT.

The chain recombines TRBV11-2 with TRBJ2-7; TRBD1 aligns across 10 bases. The trim removed 4 bases at V and 5 bases at J, leaving 5 bases unmatched. Germline V CDR1 and CDR2: SGHAT, FQNNGV. The CDR3 runs 14 residues. The CDR3 coding sequence is TGTGCCAGCAGCTCAGGACAGGGGGAGAACGAGCAGTACTTC. Protein: CASSSGQGENEQYF.

This clone was detected a few times. The J gene is TRBJ2-7, the V gene TRBV5-1; 10 bases are shared with TRBD2. This CDR3 spans 15 amino acids. V was pared by 1 base and J by 4 bases, with 5 bases of the junction left unmatched. The V gene's germline CDR1 is SGHRS and CDR2 YFSETQ. As DNA, the CDR3 is TGCGCCAGCAGCTTGACGGAACTAGCGGGGTACGAGCAGTACTTC. Translated, it gives CASSLTELAGYEQYF.

This chain uses TRBV6-6 with TRBJ1-1; D gene ambiguous. Looked up from germline, CDR1 is MNHNY and CDR2 is SVGAGI (reference sequence). The V and J ends lost 0 bases and 8 bases respectively, with 10 bases between them. The CDR3 has 13 residues. The CDR3 coding sequence is TGTGCCAGCAGTTACTCGAGGGCAGGCGAAGCTTTCTTT. Amino acid sequence: CASSYSRAGEAFF.

This clone was recorded once. This chain connects TRBV11-2 to TRBJ2-3; D gene unclear. The V gene's germline CDR1 is SGHAT and CDR2 FQNNGV. CDR3 length equals 12 residues. The V and J ends lost 4 bases and 8 bases respectively, with 10 bases between them. CDR3 DNA sequence: TGTGCCAGCAGCTCCCTTTTCTCTACGCAGTATTTT. It is translated as CASSSLFSTQYF.